Each of the 8 T cell receptor beta chains below was sequenced from the same sample in a study of response to subunit inactivated influenza vaccine. A single record per CDR3 protein comes from TCRdb applying MiXCR to the RT-PCR reads. Of roughly 500,000 distinct CDR3 sequences listed, 25% are singletons. The source was CD4+ T cells sorted from PBMCs, collected more than 4 days after vaccination. The receptors were gathered from a man aged 50-60 years who received an inactivated influenza vaccine.

This clonotype was counted between two and nine times. The V and J genes are TRBV7-2 and TRBJ2-2; D may be TRBD2 (5 bases). Germline-derived CDR1 and CDR2 are SGHTA and FQGNSA. The CDR3 is 14 residues long. V was clipped by 2 bases and J by 7 bases, with 11 bases between them. CDR3 region: CASSLLAVGGELFF. The CDR3 DNA reads TGTGCCAGCAGCTTACTAGCTGTGGGCGGGGAGCTGTTTTTT.

The chain has TRBV20-1 and TRBJ1-1; TRBD1 might be the D (6 bases). CDR1 and CDR2 (germline): DFQATT, SNEGSKA (reference sequence). The V end was cut by 5 bases, the J end by 10 bases, with 17 bases between. The CDR3 contains 12 residues. The DNA of the CDR3 is TGCAGTGCTGACTATTCGAGCAGGGGAGCTTTCTTT. Translation gives CSADYSSRGAFF.

The chain recombines TRBV12-3 or TRBV12-4 with TRBJ1-2; TRBD1 matches 9 bases. CDR3 length: 13 amino acids. V lost 4 bases to trimming and J lost 7 bases; unmatched junction nucleotides: 4. This chain's CDR3 is CASSSNRGLGYTF. The DNA for the CDR3 is TGTGCCAGCAGTTCTAACAGGGGGCTTGGCTACACCTTC.

The rearrangement uses TRBV2 and TRBJ2-7, with TRBD1 identical over 7 bases. The CDR3 runs to 13 residues. V shed 7 bases, J shed 4 bases, and the junction held 7 bases outside the gene matches. Per germline, CDR1 SNHLY and CDR2 FYNNEI. CDR3 amino acids: CASNLDRTYEQYF. CDR3 nucleotide sequence: TGTGCCAGCAATTTGGACAGGACTTACGAGCAGTACTTC. Looking up the rest from reference TRBV2 and TRBJ2-7 gives the full variable domain: EPEVTQTPSHQVTQMGQEVILRCVPISNHLYFYWYRQILGQKVEFLVSFYNNEISEKSEIFDDQFSVERPDGSNFTLKIRSTKLEDSAMYFCASNLDRTYEQYFGPGTRLTVT.

In its sample, this clonotype was seen a few times. The chain is built from TRBV12-3 or TRBV12-4 and TRBJ1-5, with D hard to call. Deletions cut 4 bases from V and 3 bases from J, with 4 bases between. The length of the CDR3 is 12 residues. The CDR3 sequence is CASSSANQPQHF. In nucleotides, the CDR3 is TGTGCCAGCAGTTCGGCCAATCAGCCCCAGCATTTT.

The rearrangement joins TRBV6-1 to TRBJ2-7; possibly TRBD2 for D (5 bases). CDR1 is MNHNS, CDR2 SASEGT, per germline. This CDR3 is 14 amino acids long. Trimming took 10 bases from V and 3 from J, leaving 19 bases between them. CDR3 residues: CAKPDASPNYEQYF. CDR3 DNA sequence: TGTGCCAAGCCAGATGCTAGCCCGAACTACGAGCAGTACTTC.

The chain is built from TRBV3-1 and TRBJ2-3; 8 bases line up with TRBD2. The CDR3 contains 16 residues. Trimming cost V 4 bases and J 3 bases; bases outside gene matches: 9. Germline CDR1 and CDR2: LGHDT and YNNKEL (reference sequence). This CDR3 reads CASSPLGRGATDTQYF. CDR3 bases: TGTGCCAGCAGCCCGCTGGGGCGGGGGGCAACAGATACGCAGTATTTT.

This clonotype came up a few times. The V call is TRBV20-1, the J call TRBJ2-3; 11 bases fit TRBD2. J gave up 3 bases and V 6 bases, and 14 bases lay outside the gene matches. Per germline, CDR1 DFQATT and CDR2 SNEGSKA (reference sequence). This CDR3 is 17 amino acids long. This chain's CDR3 is CSAKGLAAPGLTDTQYF. The DNA for the CDR3 is TGCAGTGCGAAGGGACTAGCGGCTCCTGGGTTAACAGATACGCAGTATTTT.